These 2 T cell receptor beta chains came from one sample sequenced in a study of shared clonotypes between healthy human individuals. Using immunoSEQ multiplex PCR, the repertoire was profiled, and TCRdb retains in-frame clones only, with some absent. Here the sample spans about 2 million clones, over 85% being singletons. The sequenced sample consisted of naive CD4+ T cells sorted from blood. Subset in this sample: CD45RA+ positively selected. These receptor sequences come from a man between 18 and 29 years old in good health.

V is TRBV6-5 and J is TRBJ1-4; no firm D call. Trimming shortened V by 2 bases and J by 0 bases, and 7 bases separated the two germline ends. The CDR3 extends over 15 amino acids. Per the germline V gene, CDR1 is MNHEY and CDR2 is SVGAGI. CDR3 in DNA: TGTGCCAGCAGTTACCTCCGGGCAACTAATGAAAAACTGTTTTTT. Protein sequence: CASSYLRATNEKLFF.

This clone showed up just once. In DNA form, the CDR3 reads TGCGCCAGCAGCCCCAATCCTAGCGGGAGGGGCAACACCGGGGAGCTGTTTTTT. It yields the protein CASSPNPSGRGNTGELFF. The chain recombines TRBV5-1 with TRBJ2-2; TRBD2 aligns across 12 bases. The germline CDR1 and CDR2 sequences are SGHRS and YFSETQ. The CDR3 runs 18 residues. V lost 4 bases to trimming and J lost 2 bases; unmatched junction nucleotides: 9.